The clone carrying this TCR beta chain came up a few times. Its antigen is unknown. Template switching supplied a universal primer site; unique molecular identifiers were carried on the cDNA. TCRdb called the 5' RACE reads again in MiXCR, with one record for every CDR3 protein. The sample yields some 500,000 distinct CDR3 sequences, roughly 9.9% seen once. Germline trimming cut 5 bases from V and 0 bases from J; bases unmatched to any gene: 4. The CDR3 totals 15 residues. The V gene's germline CDR1 is SEHNR and CDR2 FQNEAQ (reference sequence). This entry comes from a study of identical twins. Findings and caveats of the study: Donors were not followed over many years; analysis was cross-sectional. Low generation-probability sequences were in excess among twin-shared out-of-frame alpha sequences.

With no exceptions, donors were healthy Caucasians. These sequences were also reported in another study, on yellow fever vaccine responses in identical twins.

The clonotype comes from a woman under 30 in good health. The sequenced material came from PBMCs. The chain recombines TRBV7-9 with TRBJ2-3, with 8 positions matching TRBD1. This CDR3 reads CASSRGQVSTDTQYF. CDR3 in DNA: TGTGCCAGCAGCCGGGGACAGGTTAGCACAGATACGCAGTATTTT.